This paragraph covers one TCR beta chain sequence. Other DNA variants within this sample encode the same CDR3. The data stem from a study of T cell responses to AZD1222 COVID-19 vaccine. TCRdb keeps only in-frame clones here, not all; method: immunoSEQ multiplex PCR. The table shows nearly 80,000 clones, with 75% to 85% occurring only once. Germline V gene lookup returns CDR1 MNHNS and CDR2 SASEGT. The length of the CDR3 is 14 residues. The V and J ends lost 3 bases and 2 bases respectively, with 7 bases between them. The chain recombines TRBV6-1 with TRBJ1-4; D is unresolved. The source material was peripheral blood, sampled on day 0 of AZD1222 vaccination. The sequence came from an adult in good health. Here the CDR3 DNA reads TGTGCCAGCAGTGAGAGAGGGACTAATGAAAAACTGTTTTTT. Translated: CASSERGTNEKLFF.